This T cell receptor beta chain was sequenced in a study of blood T cell repertoires in COVID-19. Overall study context: The study drew acute and convalescent COVID-19 samples from the United States, Italy and Spain. The analysed material was cDNA or gDNA that came from T cells, B-cell-depleted T cells, or PBMCs.

The junction had 16 bases not matched to a gene; V was cut back by 4 bases and J by 4 bases. Germline-derived CDR1 and CDR2 are SGHVS and FQNEAQ. The CDR3 length is 18 residues. The method was immunoSEQ multiplex PCR; TCRdb's version includes in-frame clones alone and lacks a portion of them. The table includes 250,000 to 300,000 clones, approximately 92% detected once. The source material was peripheral blood. This receptor was obtained from a woman aged 40 to 50 who had recovered from COVID-19. This chain links TRBV7-8 with TRBJ1-2, with 9 positions matching TRBD1. CDR3 coding DNA: TGTGCCAGCAGCTCATACCGGGACAGGGCTTCGACTGGCTATGGCTACACCTTC. As protein: CASSSYRDRASTGYGYTF.